Listed below are T cell receptor beta chains from one sample, sequenced in a study of T-cell reconstitution after alpha-beta-depleted transplantation in children. Each CDR3 protein gets one entry after TCRdb re-called the PCR reads with MiXCR. The sample comprises a few hundred thousand distinct CDR3 sequences, roughly a tenth of which are singletons, and 5.1% rests with the top ten. The sequenced sample was PBMCs from the stem cell graft donor, obtained from the stem cell graft. The receptors were sampled from a human donor who donated a stem cell graft to a child with SCID. The CDR3 runs from the conserved cysteine through the conserved F or W. A D gene is named only where the DNA matches it firmly. Clone size, where shown, is once, few, many, or a class for clones that have expanded.

V gene	clone size	J gene	D gene	CDR3 protein	CDR3 DNA
TRBV27	many	TRBJ2-1	TRBD1	CASSFMTGWPDNEQFF	TGTGCCAGCAGTTTTATGACAGGGTGGCCGGACAATGAGCAGTTCTTC
TRBV27	NA	TRBJ1-5	NA	CASSLSGTDTQHF	TGTGCCAGCAGTTTATCTGGCACAGATACGCAGCATTTT
TRBV5-1	many	TRBJ1-1	NA	CASQQGPEAFF	TGCGCCAGCCAACAGGGCCCTGAAGCTTTCTTT
TRBV29-1	NA	TRBJ2-3	TRBD2	CSVERLAGGSDTQYF	TGCAGCGTTGAAAGGCTAGCGGGGGGCTCAGATACGCAGTATTTT
TRBV5-1	many	TRBJ1-2	TRBD1	CASLPFGTGQGIYGYTF	TGCGCCAGCCTCCCGTTCGGGACCGGACAGGGGATCTATGGCTACACCTTC
TRBV4-3	few	TRBJ1-2	NA	CASSQKYRASYGYTF	TGCGCCAGCAGCCAAAAATACCGGGCGAGTTATGGCTACACCTTC
TRBV20-1	many	TRBJ2-5	NA	CSRPYQETQYF	TGCAGTCGCCCTTACCAAGAGACCCAGTACTTC
TRBV5-1	NA	TRBJ2-1	TRBD2	CASRGGEGLVYNEQFF	TGCGCCAGCAGGGGAGGGGAGGGGCTCGTATACAATGAGCAGTTCTTC
TRBV7-4	NA	TRBJ1-5	NA	CASKNSNQPQHF	TGTGCCAGCAAAAATAGCAATCAGCCCCAGCATTTT
TRBV4-1	many	TRBJ1-1	TRBD1	CASSHLGQGNTEAFF	TGCGCCAGCAGCCATCTTGGACAGGGTAACACTGAAGCTTTCTTT
TRBV20-1	many	TRBJ1-5	TRBD1	CSALNKYRGNQPQHF	TGCAGTGCCCTTAATAAGTACAGGGGGAACCAGCCCCAGCATTTT
TRBV6-2/TRBV6-3	many	TRBJ1-2	TRBD1	CAAGGKDSTGIYGYTF	TGTGCCGCCGGGGGGAAGGATTCGACAGGGATCTATGGCTACACCTTC
TRBV5-1	NA	TRBJ2-5	NA	CASSLAPQETQYF	TGCGCCAGCAGCTTGGCCCCACAAGAGACCCAGTACTTC
TRBV5-1	NA	TRBJ1-1	NA	CASSLEPSNAEAFF	TGCGCCAGCAGCTTGGAGCCGTCGAACGCTGAAGCTTTCTTT
TRBV20-1	many	TRBJ2-3	TRBD1	CSAYRGLSDTQYF	TGCAGTGCTTACAGGGGTTTATCAGATACGCAGTATTTT
TRBV20-1	many	TRBJ2-3	NA	CSASRGAPGDTQYF	TGCAGTGCTAGTCGCGGGGCGCCAGGAGATACGCAGTATTTT
TRBV19	few	TRBJ1-5	TRBD1	CASSTRQGHQPQHF	TGTGCCAGTAGTACGAGACAGGGCCATCAGCCCCAGCATTTT
TRBV6-6	many	TRBJ1-1	NA	CASRAFQGTEAFF	TGTGCCAGCAGAGCATTTCAGGGCACTGAAGCTTTCTTT
TRBV11-1	many	TRBJ2-6	NA	CASSSDSLSGANVLTF	TGTGCCAGCAGCTCAGACAGCCTCTCTGGGGCCAACGTCCTGACTTTC
TRBV20-1	many	TRBJ2-1	TRBD2	CSACPGLGSNEQFF	TGCAGTGCATGCCCGGGACTAGGATCCAATGAGCAGTTCTTC
TRBV7-9	many	TRBJ2-5	TRBD1	CATRGSGGQETQYF	TGTGCCACCCGAGGGTCAGGGGGCCAAGAGACCCAGTACTTC
TRBV5-1	many	TRBJ2-3	NA	CASSLEKGSTDTQYF	TGCGCCAGCAGCCTGGAAAAGGGTAGCACAGATACGCAGTATTTT
TRBV20-1	many	TRBJ1-2	NA	CSAKTPTGYYGYTF	TGCAGTGCTAAAACGCCTACAGGGTACTATGGCTACACCTTC
TRBV6-1	many	TRBJ2-3	NA	CASSPVGDTDTQYF	TGTGCCAGCAGTCCCGTGGGGGACACAGATACGCAGTATTTT
TRBV12-3/TRBV12-4	few	TRBJ1-2	TRBD1	CASRQQGAGYGYTF	TGTGCCAGCAGACAACAGGGGGCTGGGTATGGCTACACCTTC
TRBV29-1	many	TRBJ2-3	TRBD1	CSVEGQGSTDTQYF	TGCAGCGTTGAGGGACAGGGGAGCACAGATACGCAGTATTTT
TRBV5-1	many	TRBJ1-1	TRBD1	CASTITGGGGTEAFF	TGCGCCAGCACCATTACAGGGGGAGGAGGCACTGAAGCTTTCTTT
TRBV5-1	many	TRBJ1-3	NA	CASSPGLTDGNTIYF	TGCGCCAGCAGCCCGGGCCTCACCGACGGGAACACCATATATTTT
TRBV4-1	many	TRBJ1-1	TRBD1	CASSPTTGKDTEAFF	TGCGCCAGCAGCCCCACGACAGGGAAGGACACTGAAGCTTTCTTT
TRBV20-1	many	TRBJ2-1	TRBD2	CSALGGAYEQFF	TGCAGTGCCCTCGGGGGGGCTTACGAGCAGTTCTTC
TRBV7-9	once	TRBJ2-7	NA	CASSLGYTEQYF	TGTGCCAGCAGCTTAGGATACACCGAGCAGTACTTC
TRBV20-1	NA	TRBJ2-3	TRBD2	CCARGGTSGRNTDTQYF	TGCTGTGCTAGAGGTGGGACTAGCGGGCGTAACACAGATACGCAGTATTTT
TRBV5-4	many	TRBJ2-1	NA	CASSLEADEQFF	TGTGCCAGCAGCTTGGAAGCAGATGAGCAGTTCTTC
TRBV7-2	many	TRBJ1-4	NA	CASSREAGEREKLFF	TGTGCCAGCAGCCGCGAAGCCGGGGAGAGAGAAAAACTGTTTTTT
TRBV27	many	TRBJ1-2	NA	CASSSTGIDGYTF	TGTGCCAGCAGTTCCACAGGGATTGATGGCTACACCTTC
TRBV12-3/TRBV12-4	many	TRBJ1-1	NA	CASGAGMNTEAFF	TGTGCCAGTGGTGCAGGGATGAACACTGAAGCTTTCTTT
TRBV15	many	TRBJ1-2	NA	CATSRERGREGYTF	TGTGCCACCAGCAGAGAGAGGGGACGCGAAGGCTACACCTTC
TRBV7-2	many	TRBJ2-7	NA	CASSYGPRTYEQYF	TGTGCCAGCAGTTACGGACCCAGAACCTACGAGCAGTACTTC
TRBV20-1	many	TRBJ1-3	TRBD1	CSASPTGAGNTIYF	TGCAGTGCTAGCCCGACAGGGGCTGGAAACACCATATATTTT
TRBV5-1	NA	TRBJ1-4	NA	CASSLGPLPTNEKLFF	TGCGCCAGCAGCTTGGGACCTCTTCCAACTAATGAAAAACTGTTTTTT